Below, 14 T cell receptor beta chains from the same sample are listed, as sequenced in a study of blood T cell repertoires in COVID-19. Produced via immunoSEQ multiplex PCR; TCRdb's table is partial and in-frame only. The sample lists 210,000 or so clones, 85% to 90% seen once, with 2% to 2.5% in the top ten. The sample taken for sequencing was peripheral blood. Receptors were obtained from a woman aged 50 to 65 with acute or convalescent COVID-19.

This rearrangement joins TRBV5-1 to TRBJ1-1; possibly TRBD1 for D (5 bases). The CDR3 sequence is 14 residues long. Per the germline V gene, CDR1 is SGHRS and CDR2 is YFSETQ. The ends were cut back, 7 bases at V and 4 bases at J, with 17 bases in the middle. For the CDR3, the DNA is TGCGCCAGCGCCTGGGGGGAGAAGGTCACTGAAGCTTTCTTT. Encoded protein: CASAWGEKVTEAFF.

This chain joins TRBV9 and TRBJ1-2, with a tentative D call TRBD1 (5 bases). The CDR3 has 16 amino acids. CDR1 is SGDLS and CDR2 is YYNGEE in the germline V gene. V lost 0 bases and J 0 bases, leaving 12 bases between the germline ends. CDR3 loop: CASSVAEQASNYGYTF. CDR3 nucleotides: TGTGCCAGCAGCGTAGCGGAACAGGCCTCTAACTATGGCTACACCTTC.

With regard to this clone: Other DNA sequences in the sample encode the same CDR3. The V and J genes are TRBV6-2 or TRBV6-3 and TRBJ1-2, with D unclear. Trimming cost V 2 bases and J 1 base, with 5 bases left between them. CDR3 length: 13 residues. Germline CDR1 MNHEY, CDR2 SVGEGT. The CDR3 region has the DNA TGTGCCAGCAGTTACAGGAGTAACTATGGCTACACCTTC. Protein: CASSYRSNYGYTF.

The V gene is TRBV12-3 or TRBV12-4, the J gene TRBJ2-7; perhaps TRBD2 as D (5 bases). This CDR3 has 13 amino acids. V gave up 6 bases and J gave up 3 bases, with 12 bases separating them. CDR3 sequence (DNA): TGTGCCAGCAGCCCCCAACTAGTCTACGAGCAGTACTTC. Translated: CASSPQLVYEQYF.

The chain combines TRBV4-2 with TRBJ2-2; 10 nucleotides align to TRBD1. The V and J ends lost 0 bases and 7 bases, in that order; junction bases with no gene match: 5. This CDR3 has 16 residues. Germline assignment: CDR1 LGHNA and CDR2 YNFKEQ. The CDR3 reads CASSQDGTGDGGELFF. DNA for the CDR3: TGTGCCAGCAGCCAAGATGGGACAGGGGATGGCGGGGAGCTGTTTTTT.

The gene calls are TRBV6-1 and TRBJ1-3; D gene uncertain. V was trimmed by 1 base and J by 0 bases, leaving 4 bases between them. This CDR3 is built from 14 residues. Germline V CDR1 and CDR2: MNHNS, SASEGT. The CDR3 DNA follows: TGTGCCAGCAGTGAAGGGCCCTCTGGAAACACCATATATTTT. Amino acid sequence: CASSEGPSGNTIYF.

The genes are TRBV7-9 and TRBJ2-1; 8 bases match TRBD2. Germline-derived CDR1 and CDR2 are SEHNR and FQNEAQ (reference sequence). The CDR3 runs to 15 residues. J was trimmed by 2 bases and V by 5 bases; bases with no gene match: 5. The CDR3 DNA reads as TGTGCCAGCAGCCCAAGCGGGAGCCCCTACAATGAGCAGTTCTTC. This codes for CASSPSGSPYNEQFF.

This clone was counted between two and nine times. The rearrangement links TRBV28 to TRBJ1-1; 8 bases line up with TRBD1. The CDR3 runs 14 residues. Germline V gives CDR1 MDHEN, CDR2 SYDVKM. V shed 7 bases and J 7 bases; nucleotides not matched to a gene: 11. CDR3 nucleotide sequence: TGTGCCAGCATCCCGACAGGGGTCCAACTTGAAGCTTTCTTT. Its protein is CASIPTGVQLEAFF. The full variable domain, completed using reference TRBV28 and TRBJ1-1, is DVKVTQSSRYLVKRTGEKVFLECVQDMDHENMFWYRQDPGLGLRLIYFSYDVKMKEKGDIPEGYSVSREKKERFSLILESASTNQTSMYLCASIPTGVQLEAFFGQGTRLTVV.

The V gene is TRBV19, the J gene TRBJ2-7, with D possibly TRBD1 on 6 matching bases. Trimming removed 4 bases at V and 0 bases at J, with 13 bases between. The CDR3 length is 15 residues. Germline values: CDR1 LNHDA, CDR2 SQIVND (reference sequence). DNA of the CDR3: TGTGCCAGTAGTAATAGCGACAGGAGCTCCTACGAGCAGTACTTC. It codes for CASSNSDRSSYEQYF.

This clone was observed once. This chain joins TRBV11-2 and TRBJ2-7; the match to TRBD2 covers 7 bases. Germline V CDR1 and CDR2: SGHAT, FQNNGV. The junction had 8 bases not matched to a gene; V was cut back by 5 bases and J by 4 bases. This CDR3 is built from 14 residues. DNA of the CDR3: TGTGCCAGCAGCCGGGGGGAGTCGAGGTACGAGCAGTACTTC. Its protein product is CASSRGESRYEQYF.

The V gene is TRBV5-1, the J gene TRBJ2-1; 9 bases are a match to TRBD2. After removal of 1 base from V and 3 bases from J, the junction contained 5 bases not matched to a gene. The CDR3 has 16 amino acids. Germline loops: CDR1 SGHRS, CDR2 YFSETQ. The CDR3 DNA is TGCGCCAGCAGCTTGTGGGGGACTAGCAACTACAATGAGCAGTTCTTC. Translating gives CASSLWGTSNYNEQFF.

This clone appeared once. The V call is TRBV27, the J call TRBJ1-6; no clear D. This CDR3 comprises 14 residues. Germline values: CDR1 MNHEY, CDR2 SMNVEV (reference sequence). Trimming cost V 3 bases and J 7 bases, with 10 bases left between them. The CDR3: CASSFIPRNSPLHF. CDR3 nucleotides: TGTGCCAGCAGTTTTATACCCAGAAATTCACCCCTCCACTTT.

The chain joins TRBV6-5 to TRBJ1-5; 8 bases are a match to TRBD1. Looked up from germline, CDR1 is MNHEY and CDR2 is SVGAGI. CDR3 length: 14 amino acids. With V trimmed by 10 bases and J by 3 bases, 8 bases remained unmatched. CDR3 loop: CATRRGQVNQPQHF. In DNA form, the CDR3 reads TGTGCCACCAGGAGGGGACAGGTCAATCAGCCCCAGCATTTT.

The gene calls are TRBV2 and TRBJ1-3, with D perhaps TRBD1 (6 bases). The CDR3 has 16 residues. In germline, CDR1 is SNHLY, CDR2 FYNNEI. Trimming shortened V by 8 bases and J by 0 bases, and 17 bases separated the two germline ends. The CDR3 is CASEGVRGSSGNTIYF. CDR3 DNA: TGTGCCAGCGAGGGGGTCCGAGGGAGCTCTGGAAACACCATATATTTT.